This T cell receptor (beta chain) comes out of a study of OX40 agonist ivuxolimab in advanced cancers. Turning to the overall study: The costimulatory receptor OX40 (CD134) was targeted by ivuxolimab, a fully human IgG2 agonistic monoclonal antibody. Intravenous ivuxolimab was administered to patients every 2 weeks at six dose levels: 0.01, 0.1, 0.3, 1.5, 3 and 10 mg/kg. Among the roughly 50 dose-escalation patients, around 20 had hepatocellular carcinoma, 15 melanoma, 9 renal cell carcinoma and 9 head and neck cancer. In the dose-escalation cohort, approximately 83% of patients were male, and the mean age was 60 years with a range of 23 to 79. Prior anti-PD-1, anti-PD-L1 or anti-CTLA-4 therapy was permitted, and about 40% of dose-escalation patients had received checkpoint inhibitors. Three dose-escalation patients achieved partial responses, one with hepatocellular carcinoma and two with cutaneous melanoma. The point of sequencing TCRbeta in the periphery was to test whether ivuxolimab changed TCR sequence diversity and drove clonal T-cell expansion. The paper reports the monotherapy dose-escalation portion (N ≈ 50 patients) of the phase I ivuxolimab trial.

Patients with autoimmune disease history or receiving systemic immunosuppression were excluded from the trial. Peripheral blood for TCR sequencing was collected from all dose cohorts at baseline, on cycle 4 day 1, and on cycle 7 day 1. Samples came from an open-label, multicenter, first-in-human phase I dose-escalation trial of ivuxolimab. The trial enrolled adults with locally advanced or metastatic head and neck squamous cell, hepatocellular, melanoma or renal cell carcinoma. CD4+ and CD8+ T cells were sorted separately from peripheral blood before TCR sequencing. What the study reported, not specific to this receptor: Which antigens the clonally expanded peripheral T cells were specific for was not determined. After ivuxolimab, more expanded clones were found on average in CD8+ T cells than in CD4+ T cells. Low levels of normalized T-cell clonal expansion were also seen in some patients who did not respond. At doses from 0.1 to 3.0 mg/kg, clonal expansion was seen in both CD4+ and CD8+ blood T cells between baseline and week 6. In the 0.1-3.0 mg/kg groups, partial responders were among the patients with the lowest normalized peripheral clonal expansion, particularly in CD8+ T cells.

This clone was counted a few times. Its antigen is still unknown. No qualities accompany the bases; no much larger clone lies one base away. To sequence the TCRbeta CDR3 region, genomic DNA was isolated from the sorted cells. The immunoSEQ Assay was used for sequencing of TCRbeta CDR3 regions. TCRdb limited this immuneACCESS table to in-frame rearrangements with V and J called. A share of clones is missing; checked studies link under half to unresolved V genes, and the rest is unexplained. Within this sample are tens of thousands of clones, with 90% of them counted one time only. Of the sample, around 7% is held by the ten largest clones. Sequencing used CD4+ or CD8+ T cells sorted from blood, obtained in a trial of the OX40 agonist ivuxolimab. This clonotype originated in an adult with an advanced solid tumor such as melanoma, head and neck, liver or kidney cancer.

Here the CDR3 is given as CASSPGQGLYGYTF. DNA sequence: TGTGCCAGCAGTCCGGGACAGGGCCTCTATGGCTACACCTTC. The chain joins TRBV6-5 to TRBJ1-2; 9 of the junction bases match TRBD1. Its CDR3 holds 14 amino acids, cysteine through phenylalanine. The retained sequence is limited to the CDR3, 42 bases, with the frame set at the first base. The germline V gene gives CDR1 as MNHEY and CDR2 as SVGAGI. V is trimmed back by 5 bases and J by 4 bases, and the junction contains 5 bases that no gene match accounts for.